This T cell receptor (beta chain) was recovered during a study of prognosis after radiotherapy for stage I lung cancer. Germline lookup yields CDR1 SEHNR and CDR2 FQNEAQ (reference sequence). V lost 10 bases and J 0 bases, leaving 10 bases between the germline ends. The CDR3 extends over 13 amino acids. The TCR beta CDR3 region was amplified from genomic DNA, with two rounds of multiplex PCR being used for the amplification. Specific primers for each TRBV and TRBJ gene were what first-round PCR used. TCRdb ran MiXCR on the multiplex PCR reads and lists one entry per CDR3 protein. The sample lists roughly 13,000 distinct CDR3 sequences; about 57% were seen once.

This sequence was found in a donor aged 50 or older with non-small cell lung cancer. The rearrangement joins TRBV7-9 to TRBJ1-3; perhaps TRBD1 as D (5 bases). Here the sequenced sample was PBMCs, taken before or after stereotactic body radiation therapy (not recorded which). The CDR3 protein is CAIRGISGNTIYF. DNA of the CDR3: TGTGCCATACGGGGCATCTCTGGAAACACCATATATTTT. Looking up the rest from reference TRBV7-9 and TRBJ1-3 gives the full variable domain: DTGVSQNPRHKITKRGQNVTFRCDPISEHNRLYWYRQTLGQGPEFLTYFQNEAQLEKSRLLSDRFSAERPKGSFSTLEIQRTEQGDSAMYLCAIRGISGNTIYFGEGSWLTVV.